The clone carrying this TCR beta chain was recorded at least ten times. One entry per CDR3 protein, called by TCRdb with MiXCR from the 5' RACE reads. The sample carries nearly 70,000 distinct CDR3 sequences, about 4.6% recorded once. This sample stems from a study of early T cells in non-severe SARS-CoV-2 infection. Study background: Investigators sequenced bulk RNA drawn from unsorted whole blood, and chains remained unpaired.

The source of this sequence is an adult who was a healthcare worker with PCR-confirmed SARS-CoV-2 infection or an uninfected control (not recorded which). The donor label of this sample is uncertain. Sequenced material: whole blood, taken at baseline.

CDR3 residues: CASSPPTYNEQFF. DNA for the CDR3: TGTGCCAGCAGTCCCCCCACCTACAATGAGCAGTTCTTC. The chain combines TRBV28 with TRBJ2-1; D is undetermined. The ends were cut back, 5 bases at V and 2 bases at J, with 7 bases in the middle. CDR3 size: 13 residues. CDR1 MDHEN and CDR2 SYDVKM come from the germline V gene.